This TCR beta chain originates from a study of control samples from healthy donors and cancer patients. The germline CDR1 and CDR2 sequences are SGHAT and FQNNGV. The CDR3 is 17 amino acids. V trimming: 3 bases; J trimming: 2 bases; junction bases outside the gene matches: 12. The method was immunoSEQ multiplex PCR; TCRdb's version includes in-frame clones alone and lacks a portion of them. The repertoire holds approximately 100,000 clones, roughly 92% seen once, with around 3% in the top ten. The sequenced sample consisted of blood. The rearrangement joins TRBV11-2 to TRBJ2-5; TRBD2 matches 7 bases. The sequence was obtained from a human donor in good health. The donor label of this sample is uncertain. The CDR3 bases are TGTGCCAGCAGCTTTGGGGACCAGGGCGGGGGTCAAGAGACCCAGTACTTC. This codes for CASSFGDQGGGQETQYF.